This entry describes one T cell receptor (beta chain). Its target is unknown. Follow-up blood was drawn about 14 weeks, roughly three months, after antiretroviral therapy began. Whole blood was used without fractionation, so all unsorted peripheral T cells were included. The entry originates in a study of HIV-infected patients and healthy controls. Looking at the study overall: Total CDR3 counts per chain did not differ significantly between patients and controls. Study-wide results and limits: Mean usage of eight alpha and eight beta V genes differed significantly in HIV-infected patients versus controls.

cDNA was made from about 480 ng RNA using alpha and beta constant primers. Using multiplexing indices, alpha and beta chain libraries were generated apart by chain-specific third strand synthesis. A single primer pair per chain amplified all rearrangements, with per-molecule barcodes. A short first PCR added P5 and P7 adapter elements and a second index. TCRdb passed the 5' RACE reads through MiXCR, listing each CDR3 protein once. The table has approximately 8,700 distinct CDR3 sequences, approximately 7.9% seen once. Losses at the gene ends were 4 bases for V and 4 bases for J; bases not matched to a gene: 10. In germline, CDR1 is SGHAT, CDR2 FQNNGV. CDR3 length: 16 amino acids.

This rearrangement joins TRBV11-2 to TRBJ1-1; 9 bases match TRBD1. This sequence was found in an adult with HIV infection. The sample consisted of blood, taken during antiretroviral therapy. CDR3 sequence reads: CASSSGTGQWGTEAFF. Here the CDR3 DNA reads TGTGCCAGCAGCTCCGGGACAGGGCAATGGGGCACTGAAGCTTTCTTT.